The rows below give T cell receptor beta chains drawn from one sample of a study of blood T cell repertoires in COVID-19. Sequencing was performed with immunoSEQ multiplex PCR; in TCRdb, only in-frame clones are kept and a portion is missing. The table lists fewer than 120,000 clones, about three quarters of them singletons, with approximately 16% in the top ten. The sequenced material came from peripheral blood. Every receptor here comes from a woman older than 75 with active or convalescent COVID-19. CDR3s include the opening cysteine and the closing phenylalanine or tryptophan. A D gene is named only where the DNA matches it firmly. Rows may omit the clone size; those that give it use once, few, many or a size class.

V gene,J gene,D gene,clone size,CDR3 DNA,CDR3 protein
TRBV5-1,TRBJ2-1,TRBD2,NA,TGCGCCAGCAGCTCCCGGACTAGCGGGATTTTAAAGGGCTCCTACAATGAGCAGTTCTTC,CASSSRTSGILKGSYNEQFF
TRBV10-3,TRBJ1-2,NA,NA,TGTGCCACGGGGGGGGCTCTTGGGTATGGCTACACCTTC,CATGGALGYGYTF
TRBV27,TRBJ1-2,TRBD1,NA,TGTGCCAGCAGCCGACTCGGACAGGACAACTATGGCTACACCTTC,CASSRLGQDNYGYTF
TRBV5-1,TRBJ1-3,TRBD1,NA,TGCGCCAGCAGCTTGACAGGGGGCGCTGGAAACACCATATATTTT,CASSLTGGAGNTIYF
TRBV9,TRBJ2-1,TRBD2,NA,TGTGCCAGCAGCGTAGGACTAGCGGGGGGAGTATATGAGCAGTTCTTC,CASSVGLAGGVYEQFF
TRBV27,TRBJ2-3,NA,NA,TGTGCCAGCAGAATAACTAGCACAGATACGCAGTATTTT,CASRITSTDTQYF
TRBV7-3,TRBJ1-2,TRBD1,NA,TGTGCCAGCAGCCCGACAGGGGGCTTAGGTGGCTACACCTTC,CASSPTGGLGGYTF
TRBV19,TRBJ1-2,TRBD1,NA,TGTGCCAGTAACGGGGACAGCCGTGGCTACACCTTC,CASNGDSRGYTF
TRBV5-1,TRBJ1-4,TRBD1,NA,TGCGCCAGCAGCTTGGGGACACAGGGGCGAGGTGAAAAACTGTTTTTT,CASSLGTQGRGEKLFF
TRBV5-1,TRBJ2-3,NA,NA,TGCGCCAGCAGCTCCGCCAGAGATACGCAGTATTTT,CASSSARDTQYF
TRBV5-4,TRBJ2-7,TRBD2,NA,TGTGCCAGCAGCTCTAGCGGGTATTACCGCGAGCAGTACTTC,CASSSSGYYREQYF
TRBV4-1,TRBJ1-2,NA,NA,TGCGCCAGCAGCCAAGGCAGGATTGGGTATGGCTACACCTTC,CASSQGRIGYGYTF
TRBV5-5,TRBJ2-7,TRBD1,few,TGTGCCAGCAGCTTGGACAGGGGGACAGGCGAGCAGTACTTC,CASSLDRGTGEQYF
TRBV6-1,TRBJ1-4,TRBD1,NA,TGTGCCAGCAGTGATTTCTGGCAGGGGGATGAAAAACTGTTTTTT,CASSDFWQGDEKLFF
TRBV19,TRBJ2-3,TRBD2,NA,TGTGCCAGTAGTATGGGCGGGAGGGCCGCGGATACGCAGTATTTT,CASSMGGRAADTQYF
TRBV18,TRBJ2-1,NA,NA,TGTGCCAGCTCACCACTTGAGGGTCTAGACAATGAGCAGTTCTTC,CASSPLEGLDNEQFF